This is a list of T cell receptor beta chains from one sample in a study of blood T cells in healthy people across ages. In TCRdb, the 5' RACE reads were re-called with MiXCR into one record per CDR3 protein. The sample contains 450,000 to 650,000 distinct CDR3 sequences, around 24% of which appear only once. A further study also used this sample, focusing on T cells of mothers and their children.

Sample: blood. The receptors come from a boy aged 5-17 years in good health. The CDR3 runs from the conserved cysteine through the conserved F or W. Each record gives: clone size, J gene, V gene, D gene, CDR3 protein, CDR3 DNA. The D gene is left open where the match is weak. The size of a clone is reported for some rows only, either as once, few or many, or as a class for expanded clones.

-	TRBJ2-1	TRBV18	TRBD2	CASCGLAGVGEQFF	TGTGCCAGCTGCGGACTAGCGGGAGTGGGTGAGCAGTTCTTC
few	TRBJ2-7	TRBV15	-	CATSRTRENYEQYF	TGTGCCACCAGCAGGACGAGGGAGAACTACGAGCAGTACTTC
many	TRBJ1-2	TRBV9	-	CASSVGGDYGYTF	TGTGCCAGCAGCGTAGGCGGAGACTATGGCTACACCTTC
-	TRBJ2-3	TRBV24-1	TRBD2	CATRGIESGGGSDTQYF	TGTGCCACCAGAGGGATTGAGAGCGGGGGGGGCTCGGATACGCAGTATTTT
-	TRBJ2-5	TRBV20-1	-	CSARAYFFKEETQYF	TGCAGTGCTAGAGCTTATTTCTTTAAGGAGGAGACCCAGTACTTC
-	TRBJ2-3	TRBV2	-	CASSEGTRGSDTQYF	TGTGCCAGCAGTGAAGGGACTAGGGGGTCCGATACGCAGTATTTT
many	TRBJ2-6	TRBV29-1	-	CSGLAAGANVLTF	TGCAGCGGACTCGCAGCCGGGGCCAACGTCCTGACTTTC
-	TRBJ2-1	TRBV7-7	TRBD1	CASSTGQGNEQFF	TGTGCTAGCAGCACCGGACAGGGGAATGAGCAGTTCTTC
once	TRBJ2-3	TRBV7-9	TRBD2	CASSYGGAAGDTDTQYF	TGTGCCAGCAGCTACGGCGGGGCAGCGGGGGACACAGATACGCAGTATTTT
few	TRBJ2-2	TRBV4-3	-	CASSQEARNTGELFF	TGCGCCAGCAGCCAAGAGGCGAGGAACACCGGGGAGCTGTTTTTT
-	TRBJ2-2	TRBV28	-	CASSLRGPDTGELFF	TGTGCCAGCAGTTTGCGCGGGCCGGACACCGGGGAGCTGTTTTTT
few	TRBJ2-6	TRBV28	-	CASSYISGANVLTF	TGTGCCAGCAGCTACATATCTGGGGCCAACGTCCTGACTTTC
few	TRBJ2-7	TRBV5-1	-	CASRRSYHYEQYF	TGCGCCAGCAGAAGATCTTACCACTACGAGCAGTACTTC
few	TRBJ2-7	TRBV20-1	-	CSARRDTYEQYF	TGCAGTGCTAGGCGGGACACCTACGAGCAGTACTTC
-	TRBJ2-3	TRBV4-1	-	CASSQDHARGRTDTQYF	TGCGCCAGCAGCCAAGACCACGCTAGGGGCCGCACAGATACGCAGTATTTT
-	TRBJ2-7	TRBV28	-	CASADVGSKYEQYF	TGTGCCAGCGCAGACGTGGGCAGCAAATACGAGCAGTACTTC
once	TRBJ1-1	TRBV20-1	TRBD1	CSATGGAGTEAFF	TGCAGTGCAACAGGGGGCGCGGGGACTGAAGCTTTCTTT
few	TRBJ2-3	TRBV5-1	-	CASSASTASTDTQYF	TGCGCCAGCAGCGCCTCAACAGCTAGCACAGATACGCAGTATTTT
few	TRBJ2-7	TRBV28	TRBD2	CASSRGTSGLNVPYF	TGTGCCAGCAGTCGCGGGACTAGCGGGCTCAACGTTCCGTACTTC
-	TRBJ2-3	TRBV13	TRBD2	CASSATSGGRTDTQYF	TGTGCCAGCAGCGCAACTAGCGGGGGCCGCACAGATACGCAGTATTTT
few	TRBJ2-3	TRBV20-1	TRBD2	CSARLAGTDTQYF	TGCAGTGCTCGACTAGCGGGGACAGATACGCAGTATTTT
-	TRBJ2-5	TRBV5-6	TRBD2	CASSSPGLVIETQYF	TGTGCCAGCAGCTCCCCGGGACTAGTAATCGAGACCCAGTACTTC
-	TRBJ2-6	TRBV2	-	CASSGQGAGANVLTF	TGTGCCAGCAGTGGGCAGGGAGCTGGGGCCAACGTCCTGACTTTC
-	TRBJ2-7	TRBV3-1	-	CASSPLGPSHYEQYF	TGTGCCAGCAGCCCCCTAGGGCCCTCCCACTACGAGCAGTACTTC
-	TRBJ1-1	TRBV20-1	-	CSARGHPRERVRRRAGNTEAFF	TGCAGTGCTAGAGGCCACCCCAGGGAAAGGGTGCGGCGACGGGCAGGAAACACTGAAGCTTTCTTT
few	TRBJ1-4	TRBV27	TRBD1	CASSPGTVKNEKLFF	TGTGCCAGCAGTCCCGGGACAGTTAAGAATGAAAAACTGTTTTTT
-	TRBJ1-1	TRBV5-1	TRBD1	CASSPGQGYGNTEAFF	TGCGCCAGCAGCCCAGGACAGGGTTACGGGAACACTGAAGCTTTCTTT
-	TRBJ2-3	TRBV9	TRBD2	CASTAAGGGADTQYF	TGTGCCAGCACCGCAGCTGGGGGAGGGGCAGATACGCAGTATTTT
few	TRBJ1-2	TRBV7-2	-	CASSGDTKPGYTF	TGTGCCAGCAGCGGGGACACCAAACCTGGCTACACCTTC
few	TRBJ1-2	TRBV5-6	-	CTSSLVRNTNYGYTF	TGTACCAGCAGCTTGGTCCGTAATACCAACTATGGCTACACCTTC
-	TRBJ2-5	TRBV28	-	CASTQRGGRQGETQYF	TGTGCCAGCACCCAGAGAGGGGGGCGCCAGGGAGAGACCCAGTACTTC
few	TRBJ1-1	TRBV7-9	-	CASSQDPNTEAFF	TGTGCCAGCAGTCAGGACCCAAACACTGAAGCTTTCTTT
few	TRBJ2-1	TRBV29-1	TRBD2	CSVEDQELAGGFEQFF	TGCAGCGTTGAAGATCAAGAACTAGCGGGAGGATTTGAGCAGTTCTTC
many	TRBJ2-2	TRBV6-4	TRBD2	CASSDTRGGHTGELFF	TGTGCCAGCAGTGACACGCGGGGGGGCCACACCGGGGAGCTGTTTTTT
-	TRBJ2-5	TRBV19	-	CATQKFGQETQYF	TGTGCCACACAGAAGTTCGGACAAGAGACCCAGTACTTC
few	TRBJ2-3	TRBV9	-	CASSVGSLPDTQYF	TGTGCCAGCAGCGTAGGATCTCTTCCAGATACGCAGTATTTT
-	TRBJ2-7	TRBV9	-	CASSVAVGGTGYEQYF	TGTGCCAGCAGCGTAGCTGTAGGGGGGACCGGCTACGAGCAGTACTTC
many	TRBJ1-4	TRBV18	-	CASSPPGRLNEKLFF	TGTGCCAGCTCACCACCGGGACGGCTAAATGAAAAACTGTTTTTT